These 28 T cell receptor beta chains came from one sample sequenced in a study of OX40 agonist ivuxolimab in advanced cancers. Only in-frame clones appear in the TCRdb table, and some are missing; sequencing was by immunoSEQ multiplex PCR. The sample has about 88,000 clones; 85% to 90% are singletons. Sequencing was performed on CD4+ or CD8+ T cells sorted from blood, taken in a trial of the OX40 agonist ivuxolimab. The source is an adult with an advanced solid tumor such as melanoma, head and neck, liver or kidney cancer.

The CDR3 spells CASSTLTGSPYEQYF. The CDR3 DNA sequence: TGTGCCAGCTCGACGTTGACAGGGAGCCCCTACGAGCAGTACTTC. This chain connects TRBV18 to TRBJ2-7; 7 bases match TRBD1. The trim removed 6 bases at V and 2 bases at J, leaving 10 bases unmatched. CDR3 length: 15 residues. The germline CDR1 and CDR2 sequences are KGHSH and LQKENI.

In nucleotides, the CDR3 is TGTGCCAGCAGTTTAAACCCCGACAGCTTCTATGGCTACACCTTC. Protein sequence: CASSLNPDSFYGYTF. This chain uses TRBV28 with TRBJ1-2; a possible D gene is TRBD1 (5 bases). Germline lookup yields CDR1 MDHEN and CDR2 SYDVKM. V lost 2 bases and J 4 bases, leaving 14 bases between the germline ends. CDR3 length: 15 residues.

V gene TRBV25-1 combines with J gene TRBJ1-3; 7 nucleotides align to TRBD1. The CDR3 extends over 11 amino acids. Germline loops: CDR1 MGHDK, CDR2 SYGVNS. The junction had 4 bases not matched to a gene; V was cut back by 6 bases and J by 11 bases. In DNA, the CDR3 is TGTGCCAGCAGCGAAGACAGGGCCATATATTTT. Translation gives CASSEDRAIYF.

The V call is TRBV18, the J call TRBJ1-2; 10 positions match TRBD1. Germline V gives CDR1 KGHSH, CDR2 LQKENI. The J segment lost 7 bases and the V segment lost 6 bases, leaving 8 bases of the junction unmatched. The CDR3 is 14 amino acids. For the CDR3, the DNA is TGTGCCAGCTCCCGGGACAGGGGCCCCTCTGGCTACACCTTC. It encodes CASSRDRGPSGYTF.

J is TRBJ1-1 and V is TRBV6-6; perhaps TRBD1 as D (5 bases). This CDR3 spans 14 amino acids. Trimming took off 2 bases at V and 0 bases at J, with 7 bases between the two ends. Germline lookup yields CDR1 MNHNY and CDR2 SVGAGI (reference sequence). The DNA for the CDR3 is TGTGCCAGCAGTTACCAGGGACTGAACACTGAAGCTTTCTTT. This sequence encodes CASSYQGLNTEAFF.

This rearrangement joins TRBV11-2 to TRBJ2-7, with 10 bases lining up with TRBD2. The CDR3 covers 14 residues. Germline-derived CDR1 and CDR2 are SGHAT and FQNNGV. V lost 3 bases, J lost 7 bases, and 6 bases stayed unmatched. Here the CDR3 reads CASSFTSGTGEQYF. The CDR3 DNA reads TGTGCCAGCAGCTTTACTAGCGGGACTGGAGAGCAGTACTTC.

This clone was detected a few times. This chain links TRBV28 with TRBJ1-5, with TRBD1 as a possible D gene (6 bases). The germline CDR1 and CDR2 sequences are MDHEN and SYDVKM. The V and J ends lost 5 bases and 1 base respectively, with 9 bases between them. The CDR3 consists of 14 residues. Here the CDR3 reads CASSQQGSNQPQHF. CDR3 in DNA: TGTGCCAGCAGTCAACAGGGAAGCAATCAGCCCCAGCATTTT.

The V call is TRBV19, the J call TRBJ1-6; TRBD1 aligns across 11 bases. The CDR3 sequence is 18 residues long. After removal of 0 bases from V and 7 bases from J, the junction contained 8 bases not matched to a gene. Germline V gives CDR1 LNHDA, CDR2 SQIVND (reference sequence). This CDR3 reads CASSIDSGTGGNNSPLHF. The CDR3 bases are TGTGCCAGTAGTATAGACTCCGGGACAGGGGGAAACAATTCACCCCTCCACTTT.

The rearrangement uses TRBV5-4 and TRBJ1-1; TRBD1 matches at 12 bases. The junction had 14 bases not matched to a gene; V was cut back by 6 bases and J by 8 bases. Per the germline V gene, CDR1 is SGHNT and CDR2 is YYREEE (reference sequence). The CDR3 has 16 residues. In DNA, the CDR3 is TGTGCCAGCAACCCCTATCGGGGACAGGGGGCAGCCGAAGCTTTCTTT. It specifies CASNPYRGQGAAEAFF. Full variable domain (remainder filled in from reference TRBV5-4 and TRBJ1-1): ETGVTQSPTHLIKTRGQQVTLRCSSQSGHNTVSWYQQALGQGPQFIFQYYREEENGRGNFPPRFSGLQFPNYSSELNVNALELDDSALYLCASNPYRGQGAAEAFFGQGTRLTVV.

The rearrangement joins TRBV6-1 to TRBJ2-2; the match to TRBD2 covers 10 bases. Germline assignment: CDR1 MNHNS and CDR2 SASEGT. The V and J ends lost 2 bases and 3 bases, in that order; junction bases with no gene match: 6. The CDR3 has 17 residues. The CDR3: CASSEIASGSHTGELFF. The CDR3 bases are TGTGCCAGCAGTGAAATCGCTAGCGGGAGTCACACCGGGGAGCTGTTTTTT.

The rearrangement uses TRBV7-2 and TRBJ1-3; 7 bases match TRBD1. CDR1 is SGHTA and CDR2 is FQGNSA in the germline V gene. This CDR3 comprises 13 residues. V lost 5 bases, J lost 4 bases, and 2 bases stayed unmatched. CDR3 loop: CASSPGGGNTIYF. In DNA, the CDR3 is TGTGCCAGCAGCCCAGGGGGAGGAAACACCATATATTTT. The full variable domain, its missing parts supplied by reference TRBV7-2 and TRBJ1-3, is GAGVSQSPSNKVTEKGKDVELRCDPISGHTALYWYRQSLGQGLEFLIYFQGNSAPDKSGLPSDRFSAERTGGSVSTLTIQRTQQEDSAVYLCASSPGGGNTIYFGEGSWLTVV.

CDR3 loop: CASSRDRELSEAFF. CDR3 DNA sequence: TGTGCCAGCAGCAGGGACAGGGAATTATCTGAAGCTTTCTTT. The rearrangement links TRBV6-6 to TRBJ1-1; 9 bases are a match to TRBD1. The CDR3 loop spans 14 amino acids. Germline V gene lookup returns CDR1 MNHNY and CDR2 SVGAGI (reference sequence). Germline trimming cut 6 bases from V and 6 bases from J; bases unmatched to any gene: 8.

The chain employs TRBV9 and TRBJ1-1; D remains unclear. The V end lost 1 base, the J end lost 3 bases, and 10 bases lay between the germline ends. The CDR3 covers 14 residues. Germline CDR1 SGDLS, CDR2 YYNGEE. CDR3 region: CASSVRSEYTEAFF. The CDR3 DNA follows: TGTGCCAGCAGCGTACGTAGCGAATACACTGAAGCTTTCTTT.

V gene TRBV27 combines with J gene TRBJ1-3, with D maybe TRBD1 (6 bases). V was pared by 6 bases and J by 4 bases, with 16 bases between. The CDR3 is 15 residues long. Germline lookup yields CDR1 MNHEY and CDR2 SMNVEV (reference sequence). CDR3 sequence: CASRRTRTVGNTIYF. The CDR3 nucleotides read TGTGCCAGCAGGAGGACCAGGACAGTCGGAAACACCATATATTTT.

The gene calls are TRBV6-6 and TRBJ1-5, with TRBD1 matching over 10 bases. This CDR3 has 13 amino acids. Germline-derived CDR1 and CDR2 are MNHNY and SVGAGI (reference sequence). With 7 bases clipped from V and 6 bases from J, the junction kept 3 bases outside the gene matches. The CDR3 protein is CASTDRGPQPQHF. CDR3 bases: TGTGCCAGCACTGACAGGGGGCCTCAGCCCCAGCATTTT.

This chain links TRBV7-9 with TRBJ2-5, with TRBD2 identical over 11 bases. From germline, CDR1 is SEHNR and CDR2 FQNEAQ (reference sequence). Unmatched junction bases numbered 12, after V lost 5 bases and J lost 1 base. CDR3 size: 18 residues. The CDR3 sequence: CASSILRPSGGSQETQYF. CDR3 DNA sequence: TGTGCCAGCAGCATCTTGAGGCCTAGCGGGGGGTCCCAAGAGACCCAGTACTTC. Full variable domain (missing parts from reference TRBV7-9 and TRBJ2-5): DTGVSQNPRHKITKRGQNVTFRCDPISEHNRLYWYRQTLGQGPEFLTYFQNEAQLEKSRLLSDRFSAERPKGSFSTLEIQRTEQGDSAMYLCASSILRPSGGSQETQYFGPGTRLLVL.

The chain links TRBV11-2 to TRBJ1-5; TRBD1 aligns across 7 bases. The CDR3 loop spans 15 amino acids. V dropped 4 bases and J dropped 7; count of bases not matched to a gene: 10. CDR1 SGHAT and CDR2 FQNNGV come from the germline V gene. CDR3 in DNA: TGTGCCAGCAGCTCATTACAGGGGATAGGGCAGCCCCAGCATTTT. Protein product: CASSSLQGIGQPQHF.

The V gene is TRBV7-2, the J gene TRBJ1-2, with 8 bases fitting TRBD1. Germline CDR1 and CDR2: SGHTA and FQGNSA. CDR3 length: 14 residues. The V gene end was trimmed by 1 base and the J gene end by 4 bases; junction bases not matched to a gene: 2. The CDR3 sequence is CASSLVGQGYGYTF. The CDR3 nucleotides are TGTGCCAGCAGCTTAGTAGGACAGGGCTATGGCTACACCTTC.

The rearrangement uses TRBV7-8 and TRBJ1-2; D uncertain. V gave up 5 bases and J gave up 4 bases, with 17 bases separating them. The CDR3 is 15 residues long. In germline, CDR1 is SGHVS, CDR2 FQNEAQ. CDR3 DNA sequence: TGTGCCAGCAGCCTTCGGGATTTTATCATCTATGGCTACACCTTC. The encoded protein is CASSLRDFIIYGYTF.

The rearrangement joins TRBV7-2 to TRBJ2-3, with 7 positions matching TRBD2. There are 14 residues in the CDR3. Germline V gene lookup returns CDR1 SGHTA and CDR2 FQGNSA. Trimming cost V 11 bases and J 6 bases; bases outside gene matches: 14. For the CDR3, the DNA is TGTGCCGGGGGGGAGGGAGGTAAAGGGGATACGCAGTATTTT. This translates into CAGGEGGKGDTQYF.

The V call is TRBV4-1, the J call TRBJ1-5; 9 nucleotides align to TRBD1. The CDR3 runs 17 residues. Germline assignment: CDR1 MGHRA and CDR2 YSYEKL. V shed 5 bases and J 1 base; nucleotides not matched to a gene: 9. In DNA form, the CDR3 reads TGCGCCAGCAGCACTAACAGGGGGCAAAAGAGCAATCAGCCCCAGCATTTT. Translation: CASSTNRGQKSNQPQHF.

The V gene is TRBV12-2, the J gene TRBJ2-5. TRBV12-2 is classified as a pseudogene. This CDR3 region has 14 residues. DNA of the CDR3: TGTGCAAGTCGCTTAAATGGGGACCAAGAGACCCAGTACTTC. As protein: CASRLNGDQETQYF.

The gene calls are TRBV7-3 and TRBJ2-7; D is ambiguous. Germline lookup yields CDR1 SGHTA and CDR2 FQGTGA. This CDR3 is built from 13 residues. Deletions cut 1 base from V and 2 bases from J, with 6 bases between. CDR3 protein: CASSLSGTYEQYF. Here the CDR3 DNA reads TGTGCCAGCAGCTTAAGTGGGACCTACGAGCAGTACTTC.

This chain uses TRBV15 with TRBJ1-2, with D unresolved. Trimming removed 8 bases at V and 4 bases at J, with 11 bases between. CDR3 length: 12 amino acids. Germline-derived CDR1 and CDR2 are LNHNV and YYDKDF (reference sequence). CDR3 residues: CATGERGYGYTF. The DNA for the CDR3 is TGTGCCACCGGTGAGCGGGGCTATGGCTACACCTTC.

This chain uses TRBV18 with TRBJ1-1, with 7 bases matching TRBD1. The CDR3 has 16 amino acids. Germline CDR1 reads KGHSH; CDR2 reads LQKENI. J lost 0 bases, V lost 3 bases, and 7 bases had no gene match. The CDR3 is CASSPLGQYVNTEAFF. The DNA for the CDR3 is TGTGCCAGCTCACCGCTGGGACAGTACGTGAACACTGAAGCTTTCTTT.

V usage is TRBV2 and J usage is TRBJ1-1; 9 nucleotides align to TRBD1. The V segment lost 6 bases and the J segment 6 bases; nucleotides outside the gene matches: 8. This CDR3 region has 14 residues. Germline lookup yields CDR1 SNHLY and CDR2 FYNNEI. CDR3 in amino acids: CASRIQGASAEAFF. The DNA of the CDR3 is TGTGCCAGCAGGATACAGGGGGCGTCGGCTGAAGCTTTCTTT.

The chain joins TRBV27 to TRBJ1-2; D is perhaps TRBD1 (5 bases). Germline loops: CDR1 MNHEY, CDR2 SMNVEV (reference sequence). The CDR3 loop spans 14 amino acids. V lost 6 bases and J lost 4, with 15 bases in between. The CDR3 DNA is TGTGCCAGCAGACCATCACAGGAACTCTATGGCTACACCTTC. It encodes CASRPSQELYGYTF.

V is TRBV5-8 and J is TRBJ1-5; D might be TRBD1 (6 bases). Trimming cost V 0 bases and J 5 bases, with 24 bases left between them. Germline V lookup: CDR1 SGHTS, CDR2 YDEGEE. This CDR3 comprises 19 residues. For the CDR3, the DNA is TGTGCCAGCAGCTTGGATCTCGTGACAGGTAGGAAGAGGGATCAGCCCCAGCATTTT. The encoded protein is CASSLDLVTGRKRDQPQHF.